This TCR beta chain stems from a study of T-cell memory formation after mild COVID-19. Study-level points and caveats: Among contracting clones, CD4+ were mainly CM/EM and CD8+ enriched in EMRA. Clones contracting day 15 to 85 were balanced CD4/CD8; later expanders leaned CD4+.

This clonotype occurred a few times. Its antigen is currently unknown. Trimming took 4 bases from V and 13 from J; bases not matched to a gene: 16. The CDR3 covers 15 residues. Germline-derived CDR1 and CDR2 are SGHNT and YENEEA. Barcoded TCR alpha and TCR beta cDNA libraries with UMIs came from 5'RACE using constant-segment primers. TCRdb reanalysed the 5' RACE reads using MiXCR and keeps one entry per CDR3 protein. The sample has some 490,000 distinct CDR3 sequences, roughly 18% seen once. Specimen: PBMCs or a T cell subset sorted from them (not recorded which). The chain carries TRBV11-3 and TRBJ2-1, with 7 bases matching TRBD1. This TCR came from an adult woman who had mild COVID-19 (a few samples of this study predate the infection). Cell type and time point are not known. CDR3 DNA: TGTGCCAGCAGCTCCGGAGGTCCAGGGGGTACGTTCCAGTTCTTC. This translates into CASSSGGPGGTFQFF.